Listed below are T cell receptor beta chains from one sample, sequenced in a study of shared clonotypes between healthy human individuals. Sequenced by immunoSEQ multiplex PCR; TCRdb stores in-frame clones only, minus some. The sample carries about 340,000 clones, around 70% recorded once. Sequenced input: memory CD4+ T cells sorted from blood. Every receptor here comes from a man aged 30 to 45 in good health. The conserved cysteine and the conserved F or W are not part of the CDR3 here. Clone size is not always given. Where it is, it says once, few, many or a class for expanded clones.

cdr3_aa,j_call,v_call,clone_size
ASSPGLAGGSNEQF,TRBJ2-1,TRBV27,-
ASSSIGPGTGVVGELF,TRBJ2-2,TRBV11-2,once
ASSTMLAGLNTGELF,TRBJ2-2,TRBV7-9,-
ASSPQDRGGNEQF,TRBJ2-1,TRBV18,-
ASSSDRPYEQY,TRBJ2-7,TRBV7-2,-
ASSGTGPDTQY,TRBJ2-3,TRBV2,-
AISSASFQDTEAF,TRBJ1-1,TRBV10-3,-
ASSLIGTGRGQPQH,TRBJ1-5,TRBV28,-
ASTHLADRSYEQY,TRBJ2-7,TRBV6-1,-
ASSLAGTGPNYGYT,TRBJ1-2,TRBV7-8,-
ASSLAQGISQF,TRBJ2-1,TRBV5-1,-
ASSSGPASEQY,TRBJ2-7,TRBV5-4,many
ASSFNGLAGVLSTKQETQY,TRBJ2-5,TRBV5-1,-
ASTRAPGGNQPQH,TRBJ1-5,TRBV19,few
ASSPLQETQY,TRBJ2-5,TRBV2,few
ASSSVGDTQY,TRBJ2-3,TRBV7-2,-
ASSLDRDNSPLH,TRBJ1-6,TRBV5-4,once
ASSQVGGGYT,TRBJ1-2,TRBV14,-
ASSLAGAEYEQY,TRBJ2-7,TRBV21-1,-
ASSLVGQGADTQY,TRBJ2-3,TRBV5-6,-
ATSRDRVEEQY,TRBJ2-7,TRBV6-6,few
ASSPHRSEVTQY,TRBJ2-3,TRBV18,-
ASSWTSGDTDTQY,TRBJ2-3,TRBV7-2,-
SYPWENRGRSYEQY,TRBJ2-7,TRBV29-1,-
ASSRRGAGELF,TRBJ2-2,TRBV5-1,-
ATSREVGTSAEQY,TRBJ2-7,TRBV15,-
ASSPGGYSGNTIY,TRBJ1-3,TRBV7-9,-
ASSYEATNGYT,TRBJ1-2,TRBV6-6,-
ASSNGGEQETQY,TRBJ2-5,TRBV2,-
ASRRSKSSYEQY,TRBJ2-7,TRBV28,-
ASSLGLFTQY,TRBJ2-3,TRBV11-2,-
ATSRESGYEQY,TRBJ2-7,TRBV15,-
ASTRSGPGRAGSGELF,TRBJ2-2,TRBV5-1,-
ASSLLNTEAF,TRBJ1-1,TRBV28,-
ASSSPPSGVYNEQF,TRBJ2-1,TRBV5-4,few
ASSPVSGAGYQETQY,TRBJ2-5,TRBV18,-
ASSLGTSGLVNEQF,TRBJ2-1,TRBV7-9,-
ASSERTSGSSTDTQY,TRBJ2-3,TRBV6-1,-
ASSLAGAYTDTQY,TRBJ2-3,TRBV28,-
ATSRDRTGSEKLF,TRBJ1-4,TRBV15,-
ASSPLGGRGAVYNEQF,TRBJ2-1,TRBV27,many
ASSGGSYFNEQY,TRBJ2-7,TRBV28,-
ASRQQSTDTQY,TRBJ2-3,TRBV12-2,-
SVGEGNEQF,TRBJ2-1,TRBV29-1,-
ASSQSGLQNYGYT,TRBJ1-2,TRBV18,-
ATLDRGGSNQPQH,TRBJ1-5,TRBV28,few
ASSSRKTGNIQY,TRBJ2-4,TRBV27,few
ASGGGSSSYEQY,TRBJ2-7,TRBV28,many
ASREQGPYNEQF,TRBJ2-1,TRBV5-1,-
ASSQTSTDTQY,TRBJ2-3,TRBV2,-
ASSERATHSGNTIY,TRBJ1-3,TRBV6-1,once
ASSSPGELF,TRBJ2-2,TRBV27,-
ASRVTGGTTEAF,TRBJ1-1,TRBV19,-
ASSGNVTARGEQF,TRBJ2-1,TRBV18,-